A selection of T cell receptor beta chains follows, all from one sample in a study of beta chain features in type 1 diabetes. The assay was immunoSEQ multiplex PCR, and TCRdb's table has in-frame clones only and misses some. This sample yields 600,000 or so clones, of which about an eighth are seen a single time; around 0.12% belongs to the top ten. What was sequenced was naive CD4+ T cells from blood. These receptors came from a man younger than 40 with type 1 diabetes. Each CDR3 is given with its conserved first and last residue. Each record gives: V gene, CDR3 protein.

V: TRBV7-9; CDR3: CASSPSTGGLPYEQYF
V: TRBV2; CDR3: CASSLPVVSTEAFF
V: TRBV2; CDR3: CASRSGQGARSPLHF
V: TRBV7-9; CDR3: CASTPDGQGSSPLHF
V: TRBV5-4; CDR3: CASSSRGGQETQYF
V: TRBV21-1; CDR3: CASSSWGLWNTGELFF
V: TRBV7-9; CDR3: CASSFGTAQETQYF
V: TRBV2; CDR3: CASSGTEEGYTF
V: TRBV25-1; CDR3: CASSESTGNTGELFF
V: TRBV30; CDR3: CAWAQIYGYTF
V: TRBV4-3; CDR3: CASSQEQQGPPQHF
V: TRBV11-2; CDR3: CASSEGLGRETQYF
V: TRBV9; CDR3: CASSAEGAANEKLFF
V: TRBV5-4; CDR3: CASTPGGGRDSPLHF
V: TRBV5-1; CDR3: CASSLGDYINEQFF
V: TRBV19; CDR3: CASSPTGARDEKLFF
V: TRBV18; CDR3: CASSPGANYEQYF
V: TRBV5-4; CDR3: CASRAALQETQYF
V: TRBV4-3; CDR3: CASSQDLDGRGYTF
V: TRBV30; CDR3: CACEVGTDTQYF
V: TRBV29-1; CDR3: CSVDKGVNTEAFF
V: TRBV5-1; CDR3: CASSPLGREQFF
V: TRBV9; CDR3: CASSALTGQGANGNEQFF
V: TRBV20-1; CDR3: CSAWRDHEQFF
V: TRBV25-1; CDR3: CASSGKSSYNEQFF
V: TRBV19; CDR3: CASSIILAGWADTQYF
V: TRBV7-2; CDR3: CASSFNRARGQPQHF
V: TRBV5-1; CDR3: CASSLFPGNQETQYF
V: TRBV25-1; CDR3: CASTPGPKETQYF
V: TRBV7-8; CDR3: CASSLASGTVRGYTF
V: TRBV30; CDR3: CAWSNAGGGNQPQHF
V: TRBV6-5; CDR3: CASRRVEGGLDTF
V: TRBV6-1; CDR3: CASSEAGDATYEQYF
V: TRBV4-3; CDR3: CASSQDHRGDYGYTF
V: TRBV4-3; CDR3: CASSQDLRQPQHF
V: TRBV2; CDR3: CASDREAGYTF
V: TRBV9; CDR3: CASSVGGSYGYTF